This TCR beta chain was obtained from a study of blood T cells in healthy people across ages. The study, taken as a whole, reports: There were more naive CD4+ cells and higher diversity in long-lived donors than in aged donors.

With a J-beta primer mix and a sample-barcoded 5' primer, a second PCR ran about 7 to 12 cycles. At least 2.5 million CDR3-containing paired-end reads were obtained per sample. TCRdb used MiXCR to reprocess the 5' RACE reads, holding one entry per CDR3 protein. The sample consists of around 670,000 distinct CDR3 sequences, less than 35% of them appearing once. Trimming cost V 4 bases and J 8 bases, with 16 bases left between them. This CDR3 comprises 15 residues. Germline values: CDR1 SGDLS, CDR2 YYNGEE. This clonotype came up a few times. The target antigen is unknown. Healthy Caucasian individuals from Russia aged roughly 6 to 90 were enrolled as donors.

The TCR was taken from a woman of 80 years or more in good health. Material: blood. This sequence joins TRBV9 and TRBJ1-6; weak D call: TRBD1 (6 bases). CDR3 coding DNA: TGTGCCAGCAGCCTAGGGCGGGGGCCCCATTCACCCCTCCACTTT. Its protein is CASSLGRGPHSPLHF. The full variable domain, its missing parts supplied by reference TRBV9 and TRBJ1-6, is DSGVTQTPKHLITATGQRVTLRCSPRSGDLSVYWYQQSLDQGLQFLIQYYNGEERAKGNILERFSAQQFPDLHSELNLSSLELGDSALYFCASSLGRGPHSPLHFGNGTRLTVT.